This T cell receptor beta chain comes out of a study of OX40 agonist ivuxolimab in advanced cancers. Study in general: Hepatocellular carcinoma, melanoma, renal cell or head and neck cancer affected the dose-escalation patients. Notes on the study in general: In the 0.1-3.0 mg/kg groups, partial responders showed among the lowest expansion.

Of note for this clone: Its antigen is as yet unknown.

The CDR3 is made up of 14 amino acids. Germline CDR1 is SGHTA and CDR2 is FQGNSA. With V trimmed by 3 bases and J by 8 bases, 9 bases remained unmatched. Sequenced by immunoSEQ multiplex PCR; TCRdb stores in-frame clones only, minus some. The table has fewer than 75,000 clones, about 89% seen once; the top ten hold 0.77%. Enrollment shut out patients with autoimmune disease history or systemic immunosuppression. The chain is built from TRBV7-2 and TRBJ1-2; 7 positions match TRBD1. Here the sequenced sample was CD4+ or CD8+ T cells sorted from blood, taken in a trial of the OX40 agonist ivuxolimab. The sequence derives from an adult with an advanced solid tumor such as melanoma, head and neck, liver or kidney cancer. The CDR3 DNA reads as TGTGCCAGCAGCTTCCTTACAGGGGCGGGAGGCTACACCTTC. It is translated as CASSFLTGAGGYTF.